This entry describes one T cell receptor (beta chain). TCRdb's copy holds only in-frame clones and misses some; the assay was immunoSEQ multiplex PCR. The sample lists about 55,000 clones, 95% to 97% occurring once. These data originate in a study of control samples from healthy donors and cancer patients. Trimming removed 0 bases from V and 4 bases from J, with 10 bases in between. Germline lookup yields CDR1 MGHRA and CDR2 YSYEKL. The CDR3 runs to 15 residues. The source is a woman in her 30s in good health. Material: blood. The chain joins TRBV4-1 to TRBJ1-3; possible D gene TRBD1, 6 bases. The CDR3 loop reads CASSQDRTAGNTIYF. DNA of the CDR3: TGCGCCAGCAGCCAAGATCGGACAGCAGGAAACACCATATATTTT.